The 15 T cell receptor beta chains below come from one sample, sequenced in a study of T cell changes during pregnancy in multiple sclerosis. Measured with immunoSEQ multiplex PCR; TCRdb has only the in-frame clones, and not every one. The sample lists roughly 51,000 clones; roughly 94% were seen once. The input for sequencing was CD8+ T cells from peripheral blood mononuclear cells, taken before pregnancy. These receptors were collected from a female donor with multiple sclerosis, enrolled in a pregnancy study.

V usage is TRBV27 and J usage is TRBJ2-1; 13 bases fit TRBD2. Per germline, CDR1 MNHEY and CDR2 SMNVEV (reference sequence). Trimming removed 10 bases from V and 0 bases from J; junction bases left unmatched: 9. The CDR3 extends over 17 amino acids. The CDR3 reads CATMGLAGWSSYNEQFF. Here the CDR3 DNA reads TGTGCCACCATGGGACTAGCGGGATGGAGCTCCTACAATGAGCAGTTCTTC.

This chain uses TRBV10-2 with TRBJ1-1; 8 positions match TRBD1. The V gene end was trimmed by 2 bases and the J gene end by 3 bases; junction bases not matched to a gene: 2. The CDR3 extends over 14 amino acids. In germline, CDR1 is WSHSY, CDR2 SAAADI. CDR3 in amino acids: CASSETGGDTEAFF. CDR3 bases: TGCGCCAGCAGTGAGACAGGGGGGGACACTGAAGCTTTCTTT.

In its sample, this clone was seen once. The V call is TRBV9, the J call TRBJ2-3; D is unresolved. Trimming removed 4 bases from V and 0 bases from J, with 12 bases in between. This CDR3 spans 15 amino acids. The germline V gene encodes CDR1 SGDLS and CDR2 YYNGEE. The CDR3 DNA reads TGTGCCAGCAGCCCTTTTTACTCTAGCACAGATACGCAGTATTTT. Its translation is CASSPFYSSTDTQYF.

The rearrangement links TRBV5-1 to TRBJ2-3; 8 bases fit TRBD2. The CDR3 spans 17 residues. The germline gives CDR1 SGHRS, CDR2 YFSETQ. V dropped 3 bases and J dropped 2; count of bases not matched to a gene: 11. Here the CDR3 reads CASSSTGGQRTTDTQYF. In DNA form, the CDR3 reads TGCGCCAGCAGCTCAACGGGGGGGCAGAGGACCACAGATACGCAGTATTTT.

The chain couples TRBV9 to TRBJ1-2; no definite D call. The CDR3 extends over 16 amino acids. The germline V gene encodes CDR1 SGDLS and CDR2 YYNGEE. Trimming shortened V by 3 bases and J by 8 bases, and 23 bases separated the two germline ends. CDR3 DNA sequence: TGTGCCAGCAGCGAGAGGGTGACGTTATCTCTAGAGGGCTACACCTTC. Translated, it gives CASSERVTLSLEGYTF.

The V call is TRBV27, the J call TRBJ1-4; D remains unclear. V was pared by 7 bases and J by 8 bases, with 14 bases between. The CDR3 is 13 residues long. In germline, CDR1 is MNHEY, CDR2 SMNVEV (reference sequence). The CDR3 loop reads CASTARTGEKLFF. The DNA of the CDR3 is TGTGCCAGCACGGCAAGGACGGGGGAAAAACTGTTTTTT.

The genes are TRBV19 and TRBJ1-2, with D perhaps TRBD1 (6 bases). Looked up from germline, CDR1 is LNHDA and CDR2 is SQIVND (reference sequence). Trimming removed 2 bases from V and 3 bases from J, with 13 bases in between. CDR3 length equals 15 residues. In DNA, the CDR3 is TGTGCCAGTAGTATAACAGGGATTGGACACTATGGCTACACCTTC. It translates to CASSITGIGHYGYTF.

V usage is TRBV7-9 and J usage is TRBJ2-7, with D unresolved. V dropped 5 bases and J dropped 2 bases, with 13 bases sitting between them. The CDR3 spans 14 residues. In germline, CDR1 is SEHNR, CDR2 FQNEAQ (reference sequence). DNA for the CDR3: TGTGCCAGCAGCCCAGTCAGGTTCCCCTACGAGCAGTACTTC. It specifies CASSPVRFPYEQYF.

The CDR3 loop reads CASSGPGVQETQYF. As DNA, the CDR3 is TGTGCCAGCAGCGGGCCGGGGGTACAAGAGACCCAGTACTTC. The chain carries TRBV5-4 and TRBJ2-5; TRBD2 might be the D (6 bases). The CDR3 has 14 residues. Germline values: CDR1 SGHNT, CDR2 YYREEE (reference sequence). Trimming took off 4 bases at V and 2 bases at J, with 12 bases between the two ends.

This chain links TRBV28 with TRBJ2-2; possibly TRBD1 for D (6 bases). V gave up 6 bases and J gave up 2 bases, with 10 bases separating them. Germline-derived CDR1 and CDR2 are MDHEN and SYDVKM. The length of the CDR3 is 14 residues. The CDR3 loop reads CASRLDRNTGELFF. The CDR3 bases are TGTGCCAGCAGGTTGGACAGAAACACCGGGGAGCTGTTTTTT.

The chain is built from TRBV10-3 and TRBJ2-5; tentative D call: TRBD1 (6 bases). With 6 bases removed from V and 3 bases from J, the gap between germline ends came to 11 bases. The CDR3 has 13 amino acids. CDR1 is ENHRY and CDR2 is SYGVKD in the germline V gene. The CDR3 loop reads CAISYRVEETQYF. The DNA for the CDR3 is TGTGCCATCAGCTACAGGGTAGAAGAGACCCAGTACTTC.

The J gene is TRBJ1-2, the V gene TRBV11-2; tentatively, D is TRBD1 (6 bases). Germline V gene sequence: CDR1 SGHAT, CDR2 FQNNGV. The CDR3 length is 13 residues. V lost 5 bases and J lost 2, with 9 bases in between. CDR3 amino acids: CASSPGQNYGYTF. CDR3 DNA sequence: TGTGCCAGCAGCCCCGGACAGAACTATGGCTACACCTTC.

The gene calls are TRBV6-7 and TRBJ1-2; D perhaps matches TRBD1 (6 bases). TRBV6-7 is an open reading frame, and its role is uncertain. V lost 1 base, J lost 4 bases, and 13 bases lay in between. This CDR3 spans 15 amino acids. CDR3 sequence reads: CASSYCAQGIYGYTF. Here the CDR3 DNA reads TGTGCCAGCAGTTACTGTGCACAGGGCATCTATGGCTACACCTTC.

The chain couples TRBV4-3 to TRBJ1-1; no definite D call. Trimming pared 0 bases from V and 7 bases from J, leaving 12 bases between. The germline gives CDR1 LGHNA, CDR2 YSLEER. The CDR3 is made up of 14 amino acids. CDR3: CASSQDSLRGEAFF. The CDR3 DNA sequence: TGCGCCAGCAGCCAAGATTCGCTGCGGGGTGAAGCTTTCTTT.

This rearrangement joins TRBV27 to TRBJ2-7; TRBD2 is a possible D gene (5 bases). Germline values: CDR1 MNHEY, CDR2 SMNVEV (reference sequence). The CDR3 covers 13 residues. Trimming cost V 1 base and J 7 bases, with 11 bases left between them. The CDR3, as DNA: TGTGCCAGCAGTTTATGGCGGGCCAGGGAGCAGTACTTC. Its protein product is CASSLWRAREQYF.